This T cell receptor (beta chain) was identified during a study of technical replicates of blood from a handful of donors. V shed 3 bases and J shed 6 bases, with 12 bases lying between them. There are 14 residues in the CDR3. Germline CDR1 and CDR2: LNHDA and SQIVND (reference sequence). The table came from immunoSEQ multiplex PCR; TCRdb's copy has only in-frame clones and leaves some out. The table shows around 75,000 clones, with under 95% occurring only once. The sample was T cells isolated from PBMCs. This chain joins TRBV19 and TRBJ2-1; the D gene is possibly TRBD1 (6 bases). The origin of this receptor is a human donor in good health. In DNA, the CDR3 is TGTGCCAGTAGTATTTCCGGACAGACCAATGAGCAGTTCTTC. Encoded protein: CASSISGQTNEQFF.